This TCR beta chain stems from a study of PD-L1 blockade in urothelial cancer. Study-wide context: Samples of blood were analyzed 3 weeks (second dose) and 6 weeks after treatment start.

V lost 6 bases to trimming and J lost 0 bases; unmatched junction nucleotides: 7. Germline CDR1 is SEHNR and CDR2 is FQNEAQ (reference sequence). The CDR3 consists of 15 residues. Generated by immunoSEQ multiplex PCR, the TCRdb table keeps only in-frame clones and is missing some. The data show about 55,000 clones, with 75% seen just once and about 4.1% held by the top ten. The time point: pretreatment peripheral blood. The input for sequencing was PBMCs, taken around atezolizumab (anti-PD-L1) treatment. This chain links TRBV7-9 with TRBJ2-7; 8 bases align to TRBD1. The TCR comes from a man in his 70s with urothelial cancer. The CDR3 protein is CASRARTGSSYEQYF. CDR3 coding DNA: TGTGCCAGCAGGGCCCGGACAGGGAGCTCCTACGAGCAGTACTTC.